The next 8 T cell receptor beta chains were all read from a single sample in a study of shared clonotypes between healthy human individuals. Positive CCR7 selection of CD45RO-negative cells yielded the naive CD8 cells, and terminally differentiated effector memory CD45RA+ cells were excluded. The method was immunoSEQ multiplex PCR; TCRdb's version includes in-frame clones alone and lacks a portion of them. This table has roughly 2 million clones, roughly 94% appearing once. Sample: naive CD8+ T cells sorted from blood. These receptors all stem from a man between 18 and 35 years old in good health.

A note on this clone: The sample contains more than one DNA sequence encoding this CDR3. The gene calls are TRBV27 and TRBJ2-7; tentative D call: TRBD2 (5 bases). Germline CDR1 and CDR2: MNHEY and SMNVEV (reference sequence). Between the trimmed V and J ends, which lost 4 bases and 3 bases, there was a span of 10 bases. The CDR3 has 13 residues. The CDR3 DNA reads TGTGCCAGCAGTTCAGGACTGGACTACGAGCAGTACTTC. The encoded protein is CASSSGLDYEQYF.

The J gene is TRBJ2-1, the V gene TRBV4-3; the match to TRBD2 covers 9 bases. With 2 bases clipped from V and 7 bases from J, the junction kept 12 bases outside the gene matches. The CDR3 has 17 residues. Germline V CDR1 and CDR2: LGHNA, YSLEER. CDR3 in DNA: TGCGCCAGCAGCCAATGGCCCGGGGTAGCGGGAGTGAATGAGCAGTTCTTC. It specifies CASSQWPGVAGVNEQFF.

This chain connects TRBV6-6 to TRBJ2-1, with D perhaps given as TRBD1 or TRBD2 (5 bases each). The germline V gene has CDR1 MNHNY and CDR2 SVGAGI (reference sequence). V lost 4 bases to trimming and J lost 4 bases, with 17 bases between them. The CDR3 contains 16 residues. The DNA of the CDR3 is TGTGCCAGCAGTTTCTCACGACGGGACCCATACAATGAGCAGTTCTTC. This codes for CASSFSRRDPYNEQFF.

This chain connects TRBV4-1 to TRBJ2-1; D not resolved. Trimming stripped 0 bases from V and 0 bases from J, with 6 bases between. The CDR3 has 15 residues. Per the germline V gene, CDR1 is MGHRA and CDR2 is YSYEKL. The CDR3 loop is CASSQDPNSYNEQFF. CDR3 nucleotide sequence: TGCGCCAGCAGCCAAGATCCAAACTCCTACAATGAGCAGTTCTTC.

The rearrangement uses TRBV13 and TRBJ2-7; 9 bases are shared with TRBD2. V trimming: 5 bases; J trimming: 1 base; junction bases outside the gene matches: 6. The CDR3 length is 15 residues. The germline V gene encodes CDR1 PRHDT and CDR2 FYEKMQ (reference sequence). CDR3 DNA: TGTGCCAGCAGCCCGCCTCTAGCGGGATCCTACGAGCAGTACTTC. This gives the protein CASSPPLAGSYEQYF. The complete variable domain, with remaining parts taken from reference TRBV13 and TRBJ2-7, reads AAGVIQSPRHLIKEKRETATLKCYPIPRHDTVYWYQQGPGQDPQFLISFYEKMQSDKGSIPDRFSAQQFSDYHSELNMSSLELGDSALYFCASSPPLAGSYEQYFGPGTRLTVT.

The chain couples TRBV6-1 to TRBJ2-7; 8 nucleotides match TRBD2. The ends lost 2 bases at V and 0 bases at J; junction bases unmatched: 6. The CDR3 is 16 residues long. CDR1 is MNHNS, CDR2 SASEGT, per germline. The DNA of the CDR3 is TGTGCCAGCAGTGAAACACTAGCGGCTTACTCCTACGAGCAGTACTTC. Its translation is CASSETLAAYSYEQYF.

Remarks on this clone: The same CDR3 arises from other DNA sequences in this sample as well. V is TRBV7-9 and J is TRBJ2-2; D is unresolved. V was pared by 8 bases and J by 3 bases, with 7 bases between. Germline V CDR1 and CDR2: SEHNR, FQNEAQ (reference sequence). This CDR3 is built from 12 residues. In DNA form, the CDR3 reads TGTGCCAGCTCCCCCGACACCGGGGAGCTGTTTTTT. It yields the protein CASSPDTGELFF. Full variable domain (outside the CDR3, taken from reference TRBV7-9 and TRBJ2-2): DTGVSQNPRHKITKRGQNVTFRCDPISEHNRLYWYRQTLGQGPEFLTYFQNEAQLEKSRLLSDRFSAERPKGSFSTLEIQRTEQGDSAMYLCASSPDTGELFFGEGSRLTVL.

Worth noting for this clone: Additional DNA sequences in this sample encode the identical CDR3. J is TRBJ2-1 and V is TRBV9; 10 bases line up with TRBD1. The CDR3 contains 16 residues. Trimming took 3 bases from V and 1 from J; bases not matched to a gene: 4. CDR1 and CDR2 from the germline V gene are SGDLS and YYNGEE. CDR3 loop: CASSGRQGASYNEQFF. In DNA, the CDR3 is TGTGCCAGCAGCGGCCGACAGGGGGCTTCCTACAATGAGCAGTTCTTC.